The 26 T cell receptor beta chains below come from one sample, sequenced in a study of blood T cell repertoires in COVID-19 (dated by TCRdb to 2019 to 2021). The library was prepared using the immunoSEQ multiplex PCR assay. TCRdb holds this immuneACCESS table with in-frame rearrangements only. Some clones are missing; in checked studies, unresolved V genes explain under half, and the rest has no known cause. The sample includes hundreds of thousands of clones, with about 88% observed a single time. Of the sample, about 0.91% is held by the ten largest clones. Sequences were obtained from peripheral blood. These receptors were taken from a man aged 35 to 55 with acute or convalescent COVID-19.

Only a few counts were recorded for this clone. The CDR3: CASSAPTGVNTEAFF. In DNA form, the CDR3 reads TGTGCCAGCAGCGCTCCGACAGGAGTGAACACTGAAGCTTTCTTT. The rearrangement uses TRBV2 and TRBJ1-1, with D maybe TRBD1 (6 bases). Trimming removed 6 bases at V and 0 bases at J, with 14 bases between. In germline, CDR1 is SNHLY, CDR2 FYNNEI. The length of the CDR3 is 15 residues.

As to this clone: The sample contains more than one DNA sequence encoding this CDR3. This rearrangement joins TRBV5-1 to TRBJ2-3; D gene unclear. V was shortened by 1 base and J by 4 bases, with 7 bases between the two germline ends. Per the germline V gene, CDR1 is SGHRS and CDR2 is YFSETQ. This CDR3 comprises 13 residues. The DNA for the CDR3 is TGCGCCAGCAGCTTGTCCCTTGCAGATACGCAGTATTTT. Protein product: CASSLSLADTQYF.

The chain uses TRBV21-1 and TRBJ1-5; the table's TRBD1 call for D was not verified on the DNA. TRBV21-1 is a listed pseudogene. The CDR3 contains 18 residues. The CDR3 is CASSFRKGAAYSNQPQHF. In DNA form, the CDR3 reads TGTGCCAGCAGCTTTAGGAAGGGGGCCGCCTATAGCAATCAGCCCCAGCATTTT.

The chain recombines TRBV7-2 with TRBJ2-7, with unresolved D. CDR3 length: 11 residues. The germline V and J ends were trimmed by 5 bases and 2 bases, with 4 bases remaining between them. Germline CDR1 and CDR2: SGHTA and FQGNSA. The CDR3 is CASSTAYEQYF. The CDR3 coding sequence is TGTGCCAGCAGCACAGCCTACGAGCAGTACTTC.

Here the CDR3 reads CASSLGLVSGGWDEQFF. CDR3 nucleotides: TGTGCCAGCAGCTTGGGATTAGTGAGCGGGGGGTGGGATGAGCAGTTCTTC. The chain uses TRBV7-6 and TRBJ2-1; 9 bases are shared with TRBD2. The CDR3 length is 17 residues. From germline, CDR1 is SGHVS and CDR2 FNYEAQ. V dropped 3 bases and J dropped 8; count of bases not matched to a gene: 14.

J is TRBJ1-5 and V is TRBV2; D is unclear. CDR3 size: 14 residues. The germline V and J ends were trimmed by 3 bases and 0 bases, with 6 bases remaining between them. Germline-derived CDR1 and CDR2 are SNHLY and FYNNEI. CDR3 DNA sequence: TGTGCCAGCAGTGAGACAAATAGCAATCAGCCCCAGCATTTT. Translated: CASSETNSNQPQHF.

Concerning this clone itself: This sample includes further DNA sequences coding for the same CDR3. This chain joins TRBV7-3 and TRBJ1-6; no definite D call. From germline, CDR1 is SGHTA and CDR2 FQGTGA. The CDR3 consists of 15 residues. V lost 1 base and J lost 7, with 11 bases in between. The chain's CDR3 is CASSLRAGSNSPLHF. CDR3 bases: TGTGCCAGCAGCTTAAGGGCGGGGAGCAATTCACCCCTCCACTTT.

CDR3 region: CSASSSGGAKETQYF. The CDR3 DNA follows: TGCAGTGCTAGTTCCAGCGGGGGGGCTAAAGAGACCCAGTACTTC. The chain employs TRBV20-1 and TRBJ2-5; 10 nucleotides line up with TRBD2. The CDR3 sequence is 15 residues long. Germline V lookup: CDR1 DFQATT, CDR2 SNEGSKA (reference sequence). The junction had 7 bases not matched to a gene; V was cut back by 3 bases and J by 3 bases.

The rearrangement uses TRBV7-9 and TRBJ2-7; possible D gene TRBD2, 6 bases. The germline V and J ends were trimmed by 0 bases and 0 bases, with 6 bases remaining between them. The CDR3 loop spans 14 amino acids. Germline V gene sequence: CDR1 SEHNR, CDR2 FQNEAQ (reference sequence). DNA of the CDR3: TGTGCCAGCAGCTTAGCAGCGGGCTCCTACGAGCAGTACTTC. Translating it yields CASSLAAGSYEQYF.

The V gene is TRBV5-1, the J gene TRBJ2-7, with D maybe TRBD2 (6 bases). Trimming removed 0 bases at V and 6 bases at J, with 13 bases between. The CDR3 length is 14 residues. Germline V gene data show CDR1 as SGHRS and CDR2 as YFSETQ. The CDR3 DNA is TGCGCCAGCAGCTTGGACATTAGGCGGGGCGAGCAGTACTTC. It yields the protein CASSLDIRRGEQYF.

The chain combines TRBV4-1 with TRBJ2-3, with 8 bases that match TRBD1. CDR1 is MGHRA, CDR2 YSYEKL, per germline. Trimming removed 0 bases from V and 1 base from J; junction bases left unmatched: 3. The CDR3 extends over 16 amino acids. CDR3 protein: CASSQDRGQGTDTQYF. The CDR3 DNA sequence: TGCGCCAGCAGCCAAGATCGGGGACAGGGCACAGATACGCAGTATTTT.

This chain joins TRBV27 and TRBJ1-2, with D hard to call. This CDR3 has 13 amino acids. Germline V gene data show CDR1 as MNHEY and CDR2 as SMNVEV (reference sequence). V was shortened by 11 bases and J by 3 bases, with 16 bases between the two germline ends. The DNA of the CDR3 is TGTGCCTGCGCCGTGAGGGTTGACTATGGCTACACCTTC. This encodes CACAVRVDYGYTF.

The V gene is TRBV10-2, the J gene TRBJ2-2; TRBD2 might be the D (5 bases). Trimming took off 0 bases at V and 4 bases at J, with 6 bases between the two ends. The CDR3 has 14 residues. The germline CDR1 and CDR2 sequences are WSHSY and SAAADI. The CDR3 spells CASSESRVTGELFF. Written as DNA, the CDR3 is TGCGCCAGCAGTGAGTCGAGGGTCACCGGGGAGCTGTTTTTT.

This clone occurred a few times. This chain joins TRBV3-1 (or the pseudogene TRBV3-2) and TRBJ1-1, with D unclear. The V gene lost 4 bases and the J gene lost 5 bases, with 8 bases spanning the gap. Germline values: CDR1 LGHDT, CDR2 YNNKEL (reference sequence). The CDR3 has 12 residues. CDR3 sequence reads: CASSRGLTEAFF. The CDR3 bases are TGTGCCAGCAGCCGCGGCTTAACTGAAGCTTTCTTT.

This chain links TRBV5-1 with TRBJ2-5; 12 bases agree with TRBD2. The CDR3 has 16 residues. The J segment lost 1 base and the V segment lost 4 bases, leaving 5 bases of the junction unmatched. Germline V CDR1 and CDR2: SGHRS, YFSETQ. CDR3 in DNA: TGCGCCAGCAGCGAAGGACTAGCGGGGATCCAAGAGACCCAGTACTTC. It translates to CASSEGLAGIQETQYF.

The rearrangement joins TRBV27 to TRBJ1-5, with D possibly matching TRBD1 (6 bases). Germline V lookup: CDR1 MNHEY, CDR2 SMNVEV (reference sequence). This CDR3 comprises 17 residues. V was shortened by 3 bases and J by 0 bases, with 15 bases between the two germline ends. CDR3 sequence reads: CASSFSGGPYSNQPQHF. CDR3 coding DNA: TGTGCCAGCAGTTTTTCTGGGGGCCCTTATAGCAATCAGCCCCAGCATTTT.

The rearrangement links TRBV3-1 (or the pseudogene TRBV3-2) to TRBJ1-3, with D possibly TRBD1 on 5 matching bases. The CDR3 spans 15 residues. V gave up 4 bases and J gave up 0 bases, with 10 bases separating them. Germline V CDR1 and CDR2: LGHDT, YNNKEL (reference sequence). In nucleotides, the CDR3 is TGTGCCAGCAGCCCCCGGACACCCTCTGGAAACACCATATATTTT. It translates to CASSPRTPSGNTIYF.

This clone was observed a handful of times. The genes are TRBV5-1 and TRBJ2-1, with D tentatively TRBD1 (8 bases). Germline V gene data show CDR1 as SGHRS and CDR2 as YFSETQ. The V end lost 1 base, the J end lost 6 bases, and 14 bases lay between the germline ends. There are 15 residues in the CDR3. The CDR3 sequence is CASSLWGGQVNEQFF. For the CDR3, the DNA is TGCGCCAGCAGCTTGTGGGGGGGACAGGTCAATGAGCAGTTCTTC.

The chain employs TRBV4-3 and TRBJ1-2; tentatively, D is TRBD1 (6 bases). This CDR3 region has 15 residues. Trimming shortened V by 5 bases and J by 2 bases, and 15 bases separated the two germline ends. Germline lookup yields CDR1 LGHNA and CDR2 YSLEER. CDR3 bases: TGCGCCAGCAGCACCCGGACAGACCAGAACTATGGCTACACCTTC. This gives the protein CASSTRTDQNYGYTF.

The chain uses TRBV2 and TRBJ1-6, with D possibly being TRBD1 (5 bases). Per the germline V gene, CDR1 is SNHLY and CDR2 is FYNNEI. The V gene lost 8 bases and the J gene lost 4 bases, with 18 bases spanning the gap. The CDR3 has 16 residues. The CDR3 is CASLEDQGRYNSPLHF. CDR3 DNA: TGTGCCAGCCTCGAGGACCAGGGCAGGTATAATTCACCCCTCCACTTT.

V is TRBV5-1 and J is TRBJ1-2; 7 bases fit TRBD1. Germline assignment: CDR1 SGHRS and CDR2 YFSETQ. This CDR3 spans 14 amino acids. V lost 3 bases to trimming and J lost 4 bases; unmatched junction nucleotides: 6. The CDR3 loop is CASSSLGGGYGYTF. As DNA, the CDR3 is TGCGCCAGCAGCTCCTTAGGGGGCGGCTATGGCTACACCTTC.

The chain uses TRBV19 and TRBJ2-5, with 12 bases aligning to TRBD1. CDR3 length equals 18 residues. J lost 2 bases, V lost 1 base, and 8 bases had no gene match. From germline, CDR1 is LNHDA and CDR2 SQIVND (reference sequence). The CDR3 nucleotides read TGTGCCAGTAGTATAGCCCACCGGGACAGGGGGCAACAAGAGACCCAGTACTTC. Residues: CASSIAHRDRGQQETQYF.

The chain uses TRBV21-1 and TRBJ1-1; the listed D gene, TRBD1, was not tested against the DNA. TRBV21-1 is noted as a pseudogene. There are 17 residues in the CDR3. CDR3 sequence (DNA): TGTGCCAGCAGCAAAGACCATCACAGGGGCCACGACACTGAAGCTTTCTTT. Translation: CASSKDHHRGHDTEAFF.

This clone was observed a single time. This sequence joins TRBV7-9 and TRBJ1-1, with 7 positions matching TRBD1. The V gene end was trimmed by 5 bases and the J gene end by 1 base; junction bases not matched to a gene: 7. CDR1 is SEHNR and CDR2 is FQNEAQ in the germline V gene (reference sequence). The CDR3 consists of 15 residues. The CDR3 region has the DNA TGTGCCAGCAGCATCACCGGGACAGAGAACACTGAAGCTTTCTTT. It encodes CASSITGTENTEAFF.

The chain uses TRBV6-5 and TRBJ2-7, with TRBD1 matching 8 bases. CDR1 MNHEY and CDR2 SVGAGI come from the germline V gene. The CDR3 contains 14 residues. Trimming took 6 bases from V and 1 from J; bases not matched to a gene: 5. The CDR3 DNA is TGTGCCAGCAGCAACAGGGGGTTGTCCTACGAGCAGTACTTC. This encodes CASSNRGLSYEQYF.

CDR3: CASSLAGRGATYEQYF. Here the CDR3 DNA reads TGTGCCAGCAGCTTGGCTGGGCGGGGGGCCACCTACGAGCAGTACTTC. The rearrangement links TRBV5-6 to TRBJ2-7; 8 bases line up with TRBD2. The CDR3 loop spans 16 amino acids. CDR1 and CDR2 (germline): SGHDT, YYEEEE. After removal of 0 bases from V and 2 bases from J, the junction contained 7 bases not matched to a gene.